This TCR beta chain was obtained from a study of T-cell reconstitution after alpha-beta-depleted transplantation in children. Preparation of the TCRbeta library was carried out with unique molecular identifiers. TCRdb reprocessed the PCR reads with MiXCR, giving one entry per CDR3 protein. This sample carries some 130,000 distinct CDR3 sequences, about 9.6% of them seen once, and the ten largest clones take 24%. The sequenced sample was PBMCs, mostly from graft donor cells, obtained 180 days after TCRalphabeta/CD19-depleted stem cell transplant. This sequence was found in a girl in the first two years of life who had a stem cell transplant for combined immunodeficiency, so the T cells may come from the graft donor.

Here the CDR3 DNA reads TGTGCCAGCAGCTTCGGGTTGAATTCACCCCTCCACTTT. Protein: CASSFGLNSPLHF. The chain has TRBV11-3 and TRBJ1-6; D gene uncertain. V was shortened by 3 bases and J by 7 bases, with 7 bases between the two germline ends. The length of the CDR3 is 13 residues. The germline CDR1 and CDR2 sequences are SGHNT and YENEEA. Based on the CDR3 plus reference TRBV11-3 and TRBJ1-6, the full variable domain is EAGVVQSPRYKIIEKKQPVAFWCNPISGHNTLYWYLQNLGQGPELLIRYENEEAVDDSQLPKDRFSAERLKGVDSTLKIQPAELGDSAVYLCASSFGLNSPLHFGNGTRLTVT.